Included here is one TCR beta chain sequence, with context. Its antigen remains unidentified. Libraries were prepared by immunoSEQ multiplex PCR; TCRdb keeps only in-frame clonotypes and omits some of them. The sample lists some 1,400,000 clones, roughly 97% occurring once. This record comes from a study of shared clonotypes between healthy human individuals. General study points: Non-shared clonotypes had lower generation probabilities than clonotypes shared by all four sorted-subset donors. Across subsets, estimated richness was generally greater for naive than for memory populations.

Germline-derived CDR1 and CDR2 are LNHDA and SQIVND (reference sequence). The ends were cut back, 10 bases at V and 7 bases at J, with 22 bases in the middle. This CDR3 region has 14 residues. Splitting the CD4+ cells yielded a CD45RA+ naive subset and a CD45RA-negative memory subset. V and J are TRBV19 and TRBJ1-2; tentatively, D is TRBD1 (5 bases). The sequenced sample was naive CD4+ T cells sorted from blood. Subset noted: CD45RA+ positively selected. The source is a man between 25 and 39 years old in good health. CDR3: CATQSGTWTSGYTF. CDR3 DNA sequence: TGTGCCACACAATCGGGGACGTGGACTAGTGGCTACACCTTC.